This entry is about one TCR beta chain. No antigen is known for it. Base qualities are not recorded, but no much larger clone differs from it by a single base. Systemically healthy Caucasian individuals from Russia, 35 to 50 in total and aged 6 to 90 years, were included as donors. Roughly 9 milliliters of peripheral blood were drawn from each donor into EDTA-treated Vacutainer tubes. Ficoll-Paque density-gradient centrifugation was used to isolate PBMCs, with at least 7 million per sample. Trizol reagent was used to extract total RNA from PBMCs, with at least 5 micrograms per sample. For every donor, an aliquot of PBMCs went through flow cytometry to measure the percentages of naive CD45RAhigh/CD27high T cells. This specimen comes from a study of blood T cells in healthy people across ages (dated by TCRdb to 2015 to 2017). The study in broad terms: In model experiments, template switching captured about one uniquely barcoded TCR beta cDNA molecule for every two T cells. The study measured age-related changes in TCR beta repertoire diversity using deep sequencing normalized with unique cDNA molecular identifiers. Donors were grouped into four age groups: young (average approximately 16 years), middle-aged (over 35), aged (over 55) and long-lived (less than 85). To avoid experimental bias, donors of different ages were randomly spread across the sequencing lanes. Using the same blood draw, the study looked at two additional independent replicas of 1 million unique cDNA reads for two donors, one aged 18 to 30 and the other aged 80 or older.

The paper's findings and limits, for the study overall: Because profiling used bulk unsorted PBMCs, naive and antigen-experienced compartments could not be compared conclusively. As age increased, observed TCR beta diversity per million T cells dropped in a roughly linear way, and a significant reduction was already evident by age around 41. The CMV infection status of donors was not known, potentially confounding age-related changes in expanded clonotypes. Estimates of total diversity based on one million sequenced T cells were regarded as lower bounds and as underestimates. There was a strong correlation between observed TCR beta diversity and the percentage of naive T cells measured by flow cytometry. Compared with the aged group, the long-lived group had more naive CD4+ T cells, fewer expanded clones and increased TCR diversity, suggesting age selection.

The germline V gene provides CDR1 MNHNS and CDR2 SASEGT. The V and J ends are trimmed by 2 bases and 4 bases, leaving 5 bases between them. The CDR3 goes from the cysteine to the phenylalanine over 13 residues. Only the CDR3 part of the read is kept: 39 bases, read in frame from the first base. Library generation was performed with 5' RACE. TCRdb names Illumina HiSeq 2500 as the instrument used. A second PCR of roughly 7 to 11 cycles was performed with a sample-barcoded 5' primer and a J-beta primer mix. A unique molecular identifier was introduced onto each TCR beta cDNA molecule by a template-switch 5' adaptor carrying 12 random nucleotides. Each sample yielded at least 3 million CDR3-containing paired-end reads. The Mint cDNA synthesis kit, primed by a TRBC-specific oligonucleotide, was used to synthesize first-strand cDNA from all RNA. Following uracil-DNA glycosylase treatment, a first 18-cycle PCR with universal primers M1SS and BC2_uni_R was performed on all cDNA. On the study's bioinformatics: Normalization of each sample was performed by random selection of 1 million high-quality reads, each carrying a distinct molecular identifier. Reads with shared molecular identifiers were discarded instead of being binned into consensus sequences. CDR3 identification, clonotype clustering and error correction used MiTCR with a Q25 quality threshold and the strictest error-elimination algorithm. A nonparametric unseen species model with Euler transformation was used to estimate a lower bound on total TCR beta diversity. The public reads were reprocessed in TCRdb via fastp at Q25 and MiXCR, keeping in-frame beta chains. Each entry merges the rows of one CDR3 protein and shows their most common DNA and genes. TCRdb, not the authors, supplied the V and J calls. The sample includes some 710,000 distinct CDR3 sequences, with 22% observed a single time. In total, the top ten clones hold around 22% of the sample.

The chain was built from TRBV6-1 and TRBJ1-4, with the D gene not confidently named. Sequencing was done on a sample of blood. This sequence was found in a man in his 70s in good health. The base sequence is TGTGCCAGCAGTGAAACCGTTAATGAAAAACTGTTTTTT. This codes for CASSETVNEKLFF.